Below are 27 T cell receptor beta chains sequenced from a single sample in a study of graft-versus-host responses after intestinal transplantation. Data came from immunoSEQ multiplex PCR; TCRdb stores just in-frame clones and leaves some out. The profile shows more than 70,000 clones, roughly 90% of them singletons. Antigens for these TCRs are unknown. The specimen was unstimulated CD4+ T cells sorted from spleen or lymph node cells, collected before intestinal transplant. These receptors were taken from a human donor who received an intestinal transplant.

This chain joins TRBV6-1 and TRBJ2-7; no clear D gene. The CDR3 is 12 amino acids. Trimming took 4 bases from V and 2 from J, leaving 6 bases between them. From germline, CDR1 is MNHNS and CDR2 SASEGT. Here the CDR3 reads CASSGTTYEQYF. The CDR3 DNA sequence: TGTGCCAGCAGTGGCACTACCTACGAGCAGTACTTC.

The chain has TRBV18 and TRBJ1-2, with D possibly TRBD1 on 6 matching bases. V was cut by 1 base and J by 4 bases, with 10 bases left in between. The CDR3 loop spans 14 amino acids. Per germline, CDR1 KGHSH and CDR2 LQKENI. The CDR3: CASSPRAGVYGYTF. The CDR3, as DNA: TGTGCCAGCTCACCACGGGCAGGGGTCTATGGCTACACCTTC.

The chain couples TRBV4-1 to TRBJ2-3; TRBD2 matches 8 bases. V lost 0 bases to trimming and J lost 4 bases; unmatched junction nucleotides: 3. The germline V gene has CDR1 MGHRA and CDR2 YSYEKL. The CDR3 is made up of 15 amino acids. The chain's CDR3 is CASSQESGGPDTQYF. The CDR3, as DNA: TGCGCCAGCAGCCAAGAGAGCGGGGGCCCAGATACGCAGTATTTT.

This chain uses TRBV7-9 with TRBJ2-7, with D hard to call. The ends were cut back, 5 bases at V and 0 bases at J, with 5 bases in the middle. Germline CDR1 reads SEHNR; CDR2 reads FQNEAQ (reference sequence). The CDR3 totals 12 residues. CDR3 DNA sequence: TGTGCCAGCAGCAATATCTCCTACGAGCAGTACTTC. Translation: CASSNISYEQYF.

The chain employs TRBV13 and TRBJ2-1; 8 bases align to TRBD2. The CDR3 contains 17 residues. Germline assignment: CDR1 PRHDT and CDR2 FYEKMQ (reference sequence). V lost 7 bases and J lost 0; bases outside the gene matches: 11. CDR3 residues: CASIPSGGGPSYNEQFF. The CDR3 nucleotides are TGTGCCAGCATTCCCTCGGGGGGGGGCCCCTCCTACAATGAGCAGTTCTTC.

The J gene is TRBJ1-3, the V gene TRBV5-4; TRBD1 agrees at 8 bases. The CDR3 has 16 residues. Per the germline V gene, CDR1 is SGHNT and CDR2 is YYREEE (reference sequence). V was clipped by 4 bases and J by 2 bases; unmatched bases: 8. The CDR3 DNA reads TGTGCCAGCAGCATAGCAGGGGGCTTGGCTGGAAACACCATATATTTT. Amino acids: CASSIAGGLAGNTIYF.

V gene TRBV11-3 combines with J gene TRBJ2-5, with 8 nucleotides matching TRBD2. The trim removed 5 bases at V and 7 bases at J, leaving 6 bases unmatched. The CDR3 totals 13 residues. Germline V gene lookup returns CDR1 SGHNT and CDR2 YENEEA. CDR3 bases: TGTGCCAGCAGCCGGGGGGGACGAGGGACCCAGTACTTC. Translating gives CASSRGGRGTQYF.

CDR3 sequence (DNA): TGCGCCAGCAGCCATAATTGGGGGGGAAACACTGAAGCTTTCTTT. This translates into CASSHNWGGNTEAFF. This chain connects TRBV4-1 to TRBJ1-1, with D possibly TRBD1 on 5 matching bases. V dropped 3 bases and J dropped 2 bases, with 13 bases sitting between them. The CDR3 contains 15 residues. Germline CDR1 is MGHRA and CDR2 is YSYEKL.

V gene TRBV6-1 combines with J gene TRBJ1-5, with D possibly being TRBD1 (5 bases). The V and J ends lost 3 bases and 0 bases respectively, with 12 bases between them. The CDR3 extends over 16 amino acids. Germline values: CDR1 MNHNS, CDR2 SASEGT. The CDR3 protein is CASSEGGGISNQPQHF. CDR3 sequence (DNA): TGTGCCAGCAGTGAGGGCGGGGGGATTAGCAATCAGCCCCAGCATTTT.

CDR3 residues: CASRTRTDTQYF. The DNA of the CDR3 is TGTGCCAGCAGGACGAGGACAGATACGCAGTATTTT. V and J are TRBV6-6 and TRBJ2-3; D is undetermined. CDR3 length equals 12 residues. Per germline, CDR1 MNHNY and CDR2 SVGAGI (reference sequence). The V gene lost 6 bases and the J gene lost 3 bases, with 7 bases spanning the gap.

J is TRBJ2-2 and V is TRBV7-3; possible D gene TRBD2, 6 bases. Trimming removed 5 bases at V and 0 bases at J, with 10 bases between. CDR3 length: 15 residues. CDR1 and CDR2 from the germline V gene are SGHTA and FQGTGA. DNA of the CDR3: TGTGCCAGCAGCCGGGCGGGGCCGAACACCGGGGAGCTGTTTTTT. As protein: CASSRAGPNTGELFF.

V gene TRBV21-1 combines with J gene TRBJ1-6. TRBV21-1 is tagged as a pseudogene. This CDR3 has 20 amino acids. The CDR3 loop reads CASSKGFARWTCPYNSPLHF. The CDR3 DNA follows: TGTGCCAGCAGCAAAGGATTCGCACGTTGGACTTGCCCCTATAATTCACCCCTCCACTTT.

This sequence joins TRBV6-5 and TRBJ1-5; D possibly corresponds to TRBD1 (5 bases). With 6 bases removed from V and 4 bases from J, the gap between germline ends came to 10 bases. This CDR3 comprises 13 residues. Germline CDR1 reads MNHEY; CDR2 reads SVGAGI. The CDR3 DNA follows: TGTGCCAGCAGGAGAAAGGGGAATCAGCCCCAGCATTTT. It yields the protein CASRRKGNQPQHF.

This rearrangement joins TRBV18 to TRBJ2-7, with 7 bases lining up with TRBD2. From germline, CDR1 is KGHSH and CDR2 LQKENI. This CDR3 spans 13 amino acids. V gave up 3 bases and J gave up 2 bases; unmatched junction bases: 1. This chain's CDR3 is CASSPGLAYEQYF. In nucleotides, the CDR3 is TGTGCCAGCTCACCTGGACTAGCCTACGAGCAGTACTTC. The variable domain in full, completed from reference TRBV18 and TRBJ2-7, reads NAGVMQNPRHLVRRRGQEARLRCSPMKGHSHVYWYRQLPEEGLKFMVYLQKENIIDESGMPKERFSAEFPKEGPSILRIQQVVRGDSAAYFCASSPGLAYEQYFGPGTRLTVT.

This chain joins TRBV5-1 and TRBJ2-7, with a weak D call TRBD1 (6 bases). V was shortened by 1 base and J by 2 bases, with 13 bases between the two germline ends. Germline loops: CDR1 SGHRS, CDR2 YFSETQ. The CDR3 extends over 15 amino acids. The CDR3 DNA reads TGCGCCAGCAGCTTGAGTCTGCAGGGGCCCTACGAGCAGTACTTC. Amino acids: CASSLSLQGPYEQYF.

The chain has TRBV19 and TRBJ1-2, with D tentatively TRBD1 (5 bases). CDR3 length: 17 amino acids. V lost 3 bases and J 3 bases, leaving 20 bases between the germline ends. Germline values: CDR1 LNHDA, CDR2 SQIVND (reference sequence). The CDR3 loop reads CASSILGGESSYYGYTF. The CDR3 DNA is TGTGCCAGTAGTATCTTGGGGGGGGAAAGTAGTTACTATGGCTACACCTTC.

V and J are TRBV18 and TRBJ2-1; 9 positions agree with TRBD2. The CDR3 loop spans 18 amino acids. With V trimmed by 3 bases and J by 0 bases, 9 bases remained unmatched. Germline lookup yields CDR1 KGHSH and CDR2 LQKENI. The CDR3 nucleotides are TGTGCCAGCTCACCCGCAGCGGCGGGGGGGGACTCCTACAATGAGCAGTTCTTC. It translates to CASSPAAAGGDSYNEQFF.

The chain employs TRBV18 and TRBJ2-1; 9 bases are a match to TRBD2. The J segment lost 6 bases and the V segment lost 4 bases, leaving 10 bases of the junction unmatched. CDR1 and CDR2 (germline): KGHSH, LQKENI. The CDR3 consists of 16 residues. In DNA form, the CDR3 reads TGTGCCAGCTCACAGAAAACTAGCGGGCGGGTCAATGAGCAGTTCTTC. It encodes CASSQKTSGRVNEQFF.

V and J are TRBV5-1 and TRBJ2-7; 10 bases align to TRBD1. After removal of 5 bases from V and 4 bases from J, the junction contained 12 bases not matched to a gene. The germline V gene has CDR1 SGHRS and CDR2 YFSETQ. The CDR3 loop spans 16 amino acids. CDR3 amino acids: CASREETGGRLYEQYF. The CDR3 DNA reads as TGCGCCAGCAGGGAGGAGACAGGGGGCAGGCTTTACGAGCAGTACTTC.

This chain links TRBV5-1 with TRBJ2-1, with 7 bases matching TRBD2. The CDR3 loop spans 15 amino acids. J was trimmed by 7 bases and V by 0 bases; bases with no gene match: 7. The germline gives CDR1 SGHRS, CDR2 YFSETQ. CDR3 in DNA: TGCGCCAGCAGCTTGGGCAGCGGGGCCGGAAATGAGCAGTTCTTC. Its protein is CASSLGSGAGNEQFF.

In its sample, this clone was seen once. The chain employs TRBV6-5 and TRBJ2-5; D perhaps matches TRBD2 (6 bases). CDR1 is MNHEY, CDR2 SVGAGI, per germline. The CDR3 loop spans 13 amino acids. V lost 0 bases and J 11 bases, leaving 13 bases between the germline ends. This chain's CDR3 is CASSYSLTREQYF. The CDR3 DNA reads as TGTGCCAGCAGTTACTCTCTGACTCGGGAGCAGTACTTC.

This chain connects TRBV27 to TRBJ1-2, with TRBD1 identical over 12 bases. The CDR3 is 16 residues long. Trimming took 5 bases from V and 4 from J; bases not matched to a gene: 8. Germline V gene sequence: CDR1 MNHEY, CDR2 SMNVEV (reference sequence). DNA of the CDR3: TGTGCCAGCAGTCTACACGGGACAGGGGGCGGCTATGGCTACACCTTC. It encodes CASSLHGTGGGYGYTF.

This clone has just one count. This chain connects TRBV7-9 to TRBJ1-4, with D possibly matching TRBD1 (5 bases). CDR1 and CDR2 (germline): SEHNR, FQNEAQ (reference sequence). The CDR3 spans 17 residues. Deletions cut 2 bases from V and 4 bases from J, with 17 bases between. CDR3 region: CASSLIVGDFGNEKLFF. CDR3 nucleotide sequence: TGTGCCAGCAGCTTAATTGTAGGGGACTTTGGTAATGAAAAACTGTTTTTT.

The rearrangement uses TRBV5-6 and TRBJ1-6; TRBD1 might be the D (5 bases). The CDR3 is made up of 16 amino acids. V dropped 4 bases and J dropped 7 bases, with 18 bases sitting between them. Germline CDR1 reads SGHDT; CDR2 reads YYEEEE. The CDR3 reads CASSKVQSRGNSPLHF. DNA for the CDR3: TGTGCCAGCAGCAAGGTCCAGTCGCGGGGGAATTCACCCCTCCACTTT.

The chain recombines TRBV19 with TRBJ1-2; TRBD1 agrees at 10 bases. The length of the CDR3 is 14 residues. Germline lookup yields CDR1 LNHDA and CDR2 SQIVND (reference sequence). Trimming took 6 bases from V and 3 from J; bases not matched to a gene: 4. The CDR3 DNA is TGTGCCAGTAGACGGACAGGGGGGGACTATGGCTACACCTTC. As protein: CASRRTGGDYGYTF.

The chain has TRBV10-1 and TRBJ1-1; D is uncertain. Germline V gene sequence: CDR1 WNHNN, CDR2 SYGVQD (reference sequence). V was clipped by 6 bases and J by 1 base, with 9 bases between them. The CDR3 extends over 13 amino acids. The DNA of the CDR3 is TGCGCCAGCAGGGCCGGGAGGAACACTGAAGCTTTCTTT. Its translation is CASRAGRNTEAFF.

The DNA for the CDR3 is TGTGCCAGCTCTCGGGGGACAGGGGTTTACTATGGCTACACCTTC. Its protein is CASSRGTGVYYGYTF. This chain uses TRBV6-5 with TRBJ1-2, with 10 bases fitting TRBD1. From germline, CDR1 is MNHEY and CDR2 SVGAGI. The CDR3 covers 15 residues. V shed 8 bases and J 3 bases; nucleotides not matched to a gene: 9.